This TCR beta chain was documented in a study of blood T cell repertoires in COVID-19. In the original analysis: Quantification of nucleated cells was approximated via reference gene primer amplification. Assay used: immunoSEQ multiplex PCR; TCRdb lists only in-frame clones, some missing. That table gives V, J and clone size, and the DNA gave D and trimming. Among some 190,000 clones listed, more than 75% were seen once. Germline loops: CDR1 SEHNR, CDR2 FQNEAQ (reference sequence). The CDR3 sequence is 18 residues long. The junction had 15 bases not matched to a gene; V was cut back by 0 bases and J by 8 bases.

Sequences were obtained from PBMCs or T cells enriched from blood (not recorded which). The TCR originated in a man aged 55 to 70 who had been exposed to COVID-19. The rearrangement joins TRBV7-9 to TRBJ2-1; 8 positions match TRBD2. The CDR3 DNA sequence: TGTGCCAGCAGCTTAGCGATTTTCCGGGAGGGCCTGTTTCATGAGCAGTTCTTC. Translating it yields CASSLAIFREGLFHEQFF.